Following are 25 T cell receptor beta chains from one sample sequenced in a study of cytomegalovirus exposure and HLA in healthy donors. The PCR was carried out with 60 Vbeta primers and 13 Jbeta primers. TCRdb keeps only in-frame clones here, not all; method: immunoSEQ multiplex PCR. The data contain more than 85,000 clones, around 72% of them singletons. Sequencing used PBMCs. Receptors originate from a male donor in good health and CMV-seropositive.

The rearrangement joins TRBV30 to TRBJ2-7, with TRBD2 as a possible D gene (5 bases). Per the germline V gene, CDR1 is GTSNPN and CDR2 is SVGIG (reference sequence). The CDR3 length is 12 residues. V was cut by 4 bases and J by 7 bases, with 14 bases left in between. The CDR3 DNA is TGTGCCTGGAAAGAGAGGGCCGCAGAGCAGTACTTC. Amino acids: CAWKERAAEQYF.

V and J are TRBV7-9 and TRBJ2-1, with 7 positions matching TRBD1. V lost 1 base to trimming and J lost 5 bases; unmatched junction nucleotides: 14. This CDR3 has 18 residues. Germline CDR1 and CDR2: SEHNR and FQNEAQ (reference sequence). CDR3 sequence (DNA): TGTGCCAGCAGCTTAGTAATCGGGACAGTCAGAGTAAACAATGAGCAGTTCTTC. Encoded protein: CASSLVIGTVRVNNEQFF. Looking up the rest from reference TRBV7-9 and TRBJ2-1 gives the full variable domain: DTGVSQNPRHKITKRGQNVTFRCDPISEHNRLYWYRQTLGQGPEFLTYFQNEAQLEKSRLLSDRFSAERPKGSFSTLEIQRTEQGDSAMYLCASSLVIGTVRVNNEQFFGPGTRLTVL.

The chain combines TRBV5-1 with TRBJ2-7, with D maybe TRBD2 (7 bases). CDR3 length equals 14 residues. Trimming stripped 5 bases from V and 0 bases from J, with 12 bases between. The V gene's germline CDR1 is SGHRS and CDR2 YFSETQ. The CDR3 loop reads CASRGGTSSYEQYF. The CDR3 region has the DNA TGCGCCAGCAGGGGGGGGACAAGCTCCTACGAGCAGTACTTC.

This clone appeared a few times. The rearrangement uses TRBV30 and TRBJ1-3; D is unresolved. CDR1 is GTSNPN and CDR2 is SVGIG in the germline V gene (reference sequence). This CDR3 has 12 residues. V gave up 4 bases and J gave up 4 bases, with 8 bases separating them. CDR3 DNA sequence: TGTGCCTGGAAGCGCGCCGGAAACACCATATATTTT. The encoded protein is CAWKRAGNTIYF.

This rearrangement joins TRBV18 to TRBJ1-1; TRBD1 agrees at 8 bases. This CDR3 has 15 residues. Germline CDR1 KGHSH, CDR2 LQKENI. V was pared by 5 bases and J by 1 base, with 6 bases of the junction left unmatched. For the CDR3, the DNA is TGTGCCAGCTCAACAGGGGGAGGTTCGAACACTGAAGCTTTCTTT. Its protein is CASSTGGGSNTEAFF.

This clone was seen a handful of times. The chain couples TRBV21-1 to TRBJ2-7; the table's D call, TRBD2, was not checked against the DNA. TRBV21-1 is flagged as a pseudogene. The CDR3 totals 14 residues. The CDR3 loop is CASSKTLPHYEQYF. The DNA for the CDR3 is TGTGCCAGCAGCAAAACTCTACCCCACTACGAGCAGTACTTC.

The chain combines TRBV25-1 with TRBJ1-5; 7 bases fit TRBD1. CDR3 size: 17 residues. The V and J ends lost 2 bases and 1 base, in that order; junction bases with no gene match: 8. Germline CDR1 and CDR2: MGHDK and SYGVNS. This CDR3 is CASSEQTPGQSNQPQHF. CDR3 coding DNA: TGTGCCAGCAGTGAACAGACACCGGGACAGAGCAATCAGCCCCAGCATTTT.

This rearrangement joins TRBV19 to TRBJ1-6; D uncertain. There are 12 residues in the CDR3. Trimming took 2 bases from V and 9 from J, leaving 5 bases between them. CDR1 is LNHDA and CDR2 is SQIVND in the germline V gene (reference sequence). The CDR3 nucleotides read TGTGCCAGTAGTATATTCCGTTCACCCCTCCACTTT. This codes for CASSIFRSPLHF.

V is TRBV10-3 and J is TRBJ1-1; the D gene is possibly TRBD1 (5 bases). Trimming stripped 5 bases from V and 0 bases from J, with 10 bases between. Germline V gene data show CDR1 as ENHRY and CDR2 as SYGVKD. The CDR3 consists of 14 residues. The CDR3 region has the DNA TGTGCCATCAGTAGGGGACTCCTGAACACTGAAGCTTTCTTT. Translating gives CAISRGLLNTEAFF.

The rearrangement joins TRBV11-3 to TRBJ2-1; 10 bases align to TRBD2. The CDR3 is made up of 15 amino acids. The germline gives CDR1 SGHNT, CDR2 YENEEA. Germline trimming cut 4 bases from V and 4 bases from J; bases unmatched to any gene: 4. DNA for the CDR3: TGTGCCAGCAGCTATAGCGGGGGGAATTACAATGAGCAGTTCTTC. Translating gives CASSYSGGNYNEQFF.

This clone was counted only a few times. The chain carries TRBV7-9 and TRBJ2-5; D ambiguous. The CDR3 length is 14 residues. Germline V gene lookup returns CDR1 SEHNR and CDR2 FQNEAQ (reference sequence). V dropped 5 bases and J dropped 3 bases, with 13 bases sitting between them. As DNA, the CDR3 is TGTGCCAGCAGCACCCGGCTGGGCGAAGAGACCCAGTACTTC. It specifies CASSTRLGEETQYF. The full variable domain, rest sourced from reference TRBV7-9 and TRBJ2-5, is DTGVSQNPRHKITKRGQNVTFRCDPISEHNRLYWYRQTLGQGPEFLTYFQNEAQLEKSRLLSDRFSAERPKGSFSTLEIQRTEQGDSAMYLCASSTRLGEETQYFGPGTRLLVL.

CDR3 nucleotides: TGCGCCAGCAGCCATCCGCGGGGGACCGGGGAGCTGTTTTTT. Translated: CASSHPRGTGELFF. The chain links TRBV5-1 to TRBJ2-2; 7 nucleotides line up with TRBD2. Germline CDR1 reads SGHRS; CDR2 reads YFSETQ. The CDR3 covers 14 residues. J gave up 5 bases and V 4 bases, and 5 bases lay outside the gene matches.

The chain is built from TRBV5-1 and TRBJ1-3, with TRBD1 as a possible D gene (6 bases). Germline CDR1 and CDR2: SGHRS and YFSETQ. Between the trimmed V and J ends, which lost 4 bases and 0 bases, there was a span of 14 bases. The CDR3 length is 16 residues. The chain's CDR3 is CASSGTGSLSGNTIYF. As DNA, the CDR3 is TGCGCCAGCAGCGGAACAGGGTCCCTCTCTGGAAACACCATATATTTT. Supplemented by reference TRBV5-1 and TRBJ1-3, the full variable domain reads KAGVTQTPRYLIKTRGQQVTLSCSPISGHRSVSWYQQTPGQGLQFLFEYFSETQRNKGNFPGRFSGRQFSNSRSEMNVSTLELGDSALYLCASSGTGSLSGNTIYFGEGSWLTVV.

This clone was counted a single time. V usage is TRBV4-1 and J usage is TRBJ2-7, with D perhaps TRBD2 (5 bases). CDR1 is MGHRA, CDR2 YSYEKL, per germline. The CDR3 loop spans 15 amino acids. V was trimmed by 0 bases and J by 6 bases, leaving 15 bases between them. The DNA of the CDR3 is TGCGCCAGCAGCCAAGATGAGGGTAGGACGCGCGAGCAGTACTTC. Protein product: CASSQDEGRTREQYF.

The V and J genes are TRBV4-2 and TRBJ1-1; D is unclear. This CDR3 comprises 14 residues. V was shortened by 2 bases and J by 4 bases, with 11 bases between the two germline ends. From germline, CDR1 is LGHNA and CDR2 YNFKEQ. CDR3 sequence reads: CASSQNPGGTEAFF. The DNA for the CDR3 is TGTGCCAGCAGCCAAAACCCGGGAGGCACTGAAGCTTTCTTT.

The chain uses TRBV6-5 and TRBJ1-6; TRBD1 aligns across 9 bases. V lost 4 bases to trimming and J lost 10 bases; unmatched junction nucleotides: 8. This CDR3 spans 15 amino acids. Germline CDR1 MNHEY, CDR2 SVGAGI. CDR3 protein: CASSSPGQGESPLHF. The CDR3 nucleotides are TGTGCCAGCAGTTCGCCGGGACAGGGAGAATCACCCCTCCACTTT.

V and J are TRBV7-7 and TRBJ2-1, with D maybe TRBD1 (6 bases). The CDR3 totals 15 residues. CDR1 and CDR2 (germline): SSHAT, FNYEAQ (reference sequence). V was clipped by 1 base and J by 5 bases, with 12 bases between them. CDR3 in amino acids: CASSLEQGRDNEQFF. The CDR3 DNA sequence: TGTGCCAGCAGCTTAGAACAGGGTAGGGACAATGAGCAGTTCTTC.

The chain uses TRBV6-5 and TRBJ1-2; 7 bases are a match to TRBD1. Germline CDR1 reads MNHEY; CDR2 reads SVGAGI. With 4 bases clipped from V and 4 bases from J, the junction kept 6 bases outside the gene matches. The CDR3 consists of 14 residues. In DNA form, the CDR3 reads TGTGCCAGCAGTTCAGACAGGGATGGCTATGGCTACACCTTC. Encoded protein: CASSSDRDGYGYTF.

The chain uses TRBV9 and TRBJ1-1, with D unresolved. This CDR3 spans 14 amino acids. Germline V lookup: CDR1 SGDLS, CDR2 YYNGEE. Trimming cost V 4 bases and J 0 bases, with 10 bases left between them. The CDR3 DNA is TGTGCCAGCAGCCCGGGGTTGGTGAACACTGAAGCTTTCTTT. This sequence encodes CASSPGLVNTEAFF. Based on the CDR3 plus reference TRBV9 and TRBJ1-1, the full variable domain is DSGVTQTPKHLITATGQRVTLRCSPRSGDLSVYWYQQSLDQGLQFLIQYYNGEERAKGNILERFSAQQFPDLHSELNLSSLELGDSALYFCASSPGLVNTEAFFGQGTRLTVV.

The rearrangement links TRBV7-9 to TRBJ2-2, with 12 bases that match TRBD2. Losses at the gene ends were 1 base for V and 9 bases for J; bases not matched to a gene: 6. The CDR3 consists of 16 residues. CDR1 and CDR2 (germline): SEHNR, FQNEAQ (reference sequence). CDR3 region: CASSLVTSGGGRELFF. The CDR3 coding sequence is TGTGCCAGCAGCTTAGTGACTAGCGGGGGAGGCCGGGAGCTGTTTTTT. Full variable domain (remainder filled in from reference TRBV7-9 and TRBJ2-2): DTGVSQNPRHKITKRGQNVTFRCDPISEHNRLYWYRQTLGQGPEFLTYFQNEAQLEKSRLLSDRFSAERPKGSFSTLEIQRTEQGDSAMYLCASSLVTSGGGRELFFGEGSRLTVL.

V gene TRBV7-2 combines with J gene TRBJ2-7; D might be TRBD1 (5 bases). V was pared by 5 bases and J by 2 bases, with 10 bases between. CDR3 length: 13 residues. Germline CDR1 reads SGHTA; CDR2 reads FQGNSA. The CDR3 sequence: CASSPGQTYEQYF. The CDR3 DNA is TGTGCCAGCAGCCCAGGACAAACCTACGAGCAGTACTTC.

J is TRBJ1-2 and V is TRBV7-9, with TRBD1 as a possible D gene (5 bases). The V gene's germline CDR1 is SEHNR and CDR2 FQNEAQ (reference sequence). The CDR3 has 16 amino acids. V lost 1 base to trimming and J lost 4 bases, with 16 bases between them. In nucleotides, the CDR3 is TGTGCCAGCAGCTTAGGGGGCGTGGGGCTCGGCTATGGCTACACCTTC. This codes for CASSLGGVGLGYGYTF.

This chain uses TRBV19 with TRBJ1-1; no reliable D call. Trimming removed 1 base at V and 4 bases at J, with 10 bases between. The CDR3 runs to 14 residues. Looked up from germline, CDR1 is LNHDA and CDR2 is SQIVND (reference sequence). DNA for the CDR3: TGTGCCAGTAGTATAGGGGGAGGGATCACTGAAGCTTTCTTT. It translates to CASSIGGGITEAFF.

The chain employs TRBV12-5 and TRBJ2-5; 10 nucleotides line up with TRBD2. CDR1 is LGHNT and CDR2 is FRNRAP in the germline V gene. The CDR3 extends over 15 amino acids. V shed 6 bases, J shed 5 bases, and the junction held 9 bases outside the gene matches. The CDR3 loop reads CASGTSGPLGETQYF. Written as DNA, the CDR3 is TGTGCTAGTGGGACTAGCGGGCCTCTAGGGGAGACCCAGTACTTC.

Regarding this clone: An end of the junction differs from the germline gene, which may be a read error. The chain joins TRBV30 to TRBJ2-7; TRBD1 is a possible D gene (6 bases). Per the germline V gene, CDR1 is GTSNPN and CDR2 is SVGIG (reference sequence). The CDR3 runs to 13 residues. As DNA, the CDR3 is TGTGCCCGGAGTTTGGACAGCTCCTACGAGCAGTACTTC. Its protein product is CARSLDSSYEQYF.